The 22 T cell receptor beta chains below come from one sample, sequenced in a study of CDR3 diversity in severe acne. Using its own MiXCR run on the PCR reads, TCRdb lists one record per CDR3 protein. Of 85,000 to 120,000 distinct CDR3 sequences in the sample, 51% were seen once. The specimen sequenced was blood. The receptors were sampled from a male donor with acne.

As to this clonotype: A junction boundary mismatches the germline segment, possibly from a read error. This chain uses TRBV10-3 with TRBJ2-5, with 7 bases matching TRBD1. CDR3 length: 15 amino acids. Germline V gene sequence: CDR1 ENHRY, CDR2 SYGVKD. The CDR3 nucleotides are TGTGCCAGCAGTCAGAATGGACAGGTACAAGAGACCCAGTACTTC. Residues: CASSQNGQVQETQYF.

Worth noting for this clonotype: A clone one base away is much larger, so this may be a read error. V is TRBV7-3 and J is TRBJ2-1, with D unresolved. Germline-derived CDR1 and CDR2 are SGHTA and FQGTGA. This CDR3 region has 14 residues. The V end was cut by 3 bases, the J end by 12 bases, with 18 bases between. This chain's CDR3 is CASSFEFRPLGQFF. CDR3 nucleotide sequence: TGTGCCAGCAGCTTCGAATTCCGGCCCCTTGGGCAGTTCTTC.

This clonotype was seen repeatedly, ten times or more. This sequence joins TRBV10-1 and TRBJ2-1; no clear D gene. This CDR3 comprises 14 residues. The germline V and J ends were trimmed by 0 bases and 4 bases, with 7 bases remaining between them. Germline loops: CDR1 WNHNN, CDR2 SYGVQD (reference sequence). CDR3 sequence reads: CASSESEEYNEQFF. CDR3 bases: TGCGCCAGCAGTGAGTCAGAGGAGTACAATGAGCAGTTCTTC.

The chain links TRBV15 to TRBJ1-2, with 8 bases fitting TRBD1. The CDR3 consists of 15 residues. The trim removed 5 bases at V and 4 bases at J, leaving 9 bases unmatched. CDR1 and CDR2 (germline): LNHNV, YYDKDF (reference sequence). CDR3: CATSYRTGLTYGYTF. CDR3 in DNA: TGTGCCACCAGCTATAGGACAGGGTTAACCTATGGCTACACCTTC.

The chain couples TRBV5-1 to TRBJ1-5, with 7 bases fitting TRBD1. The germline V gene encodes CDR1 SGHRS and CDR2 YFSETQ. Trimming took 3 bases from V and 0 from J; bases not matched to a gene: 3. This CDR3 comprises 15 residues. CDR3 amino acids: CASSSSGGSNQPQHF. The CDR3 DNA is TGCGCCAGCAGCTCGTCAGGGGGTAGCAATCAGCCCCAGCATTTT.

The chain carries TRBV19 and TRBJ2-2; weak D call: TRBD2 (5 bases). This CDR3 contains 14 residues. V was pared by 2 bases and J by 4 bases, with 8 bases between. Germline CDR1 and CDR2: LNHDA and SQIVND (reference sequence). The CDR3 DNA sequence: TGTGCCAGTAGTATACGTCGGGGCACCGGGGAGCTGTTTTTT. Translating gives CASSIRRGTGELFF.

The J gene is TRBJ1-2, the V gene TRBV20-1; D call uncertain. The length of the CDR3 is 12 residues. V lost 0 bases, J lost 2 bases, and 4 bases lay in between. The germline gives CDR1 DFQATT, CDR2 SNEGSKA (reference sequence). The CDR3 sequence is CSAREGNYGYTF. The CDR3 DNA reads TGCAGTGCTAGAGAAGGGAACTATGGCTACACCTTC.

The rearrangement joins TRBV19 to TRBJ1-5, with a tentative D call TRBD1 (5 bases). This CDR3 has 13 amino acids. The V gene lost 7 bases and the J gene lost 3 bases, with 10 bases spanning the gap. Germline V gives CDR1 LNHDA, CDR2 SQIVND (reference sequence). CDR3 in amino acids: CASKGRDNQPQHF. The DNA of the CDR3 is TGTGCCAGTAAAGGCAGGGACAATCAGCCCCAGCATTTT.

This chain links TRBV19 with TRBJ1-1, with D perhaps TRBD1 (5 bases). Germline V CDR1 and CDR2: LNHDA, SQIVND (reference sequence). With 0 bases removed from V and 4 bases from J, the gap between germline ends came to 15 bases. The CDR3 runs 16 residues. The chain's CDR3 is CASSIEGAGRFTEAFF. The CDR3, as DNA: TGTGCCAGTAGTATAGAGGGCGCAGGGCGGTTCACTGAAGCTTTCTTT.

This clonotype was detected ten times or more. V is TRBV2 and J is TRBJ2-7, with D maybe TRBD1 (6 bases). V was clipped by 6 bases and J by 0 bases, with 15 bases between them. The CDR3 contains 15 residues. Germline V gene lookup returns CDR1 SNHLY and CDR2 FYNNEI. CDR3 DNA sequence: TGTGCCAGCAGGGATCCGGGACATAGCTCCTACGAGCAGTACTTC. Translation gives CASRDPGHSSYEQYF.

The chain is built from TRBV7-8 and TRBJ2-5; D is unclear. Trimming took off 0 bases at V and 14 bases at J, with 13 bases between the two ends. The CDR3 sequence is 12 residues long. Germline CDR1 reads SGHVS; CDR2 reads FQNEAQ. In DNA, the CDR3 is TGTGCCAGCAGCTTAGCGGTAATAGGGCCTTACTTC. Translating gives CASSLAVIGPYF.

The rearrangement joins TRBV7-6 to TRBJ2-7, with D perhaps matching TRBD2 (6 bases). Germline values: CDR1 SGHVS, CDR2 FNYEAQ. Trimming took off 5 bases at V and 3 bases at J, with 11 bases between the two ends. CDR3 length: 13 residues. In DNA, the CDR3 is TGTGCCAGCAGCACCGGACTACACTACGAGCAGTACTTC. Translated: CASSTGLHYEQYF.

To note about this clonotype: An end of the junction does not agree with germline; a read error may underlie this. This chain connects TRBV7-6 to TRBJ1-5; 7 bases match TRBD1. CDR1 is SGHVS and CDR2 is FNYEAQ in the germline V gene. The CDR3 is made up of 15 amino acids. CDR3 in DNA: TGTGCCTGCAGCCCAGGGACAGACAGCAATCAGCCCCAGCATTTT. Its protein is CACSPGTDSNQPQHF.

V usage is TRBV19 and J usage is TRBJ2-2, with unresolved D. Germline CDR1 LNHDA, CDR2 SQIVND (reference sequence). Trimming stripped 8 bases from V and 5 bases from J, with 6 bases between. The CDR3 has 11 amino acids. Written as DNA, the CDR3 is TGTGCCAGTCGAAGGACCGGGGAGCTGTTTTTT. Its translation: CASRRTGELFF. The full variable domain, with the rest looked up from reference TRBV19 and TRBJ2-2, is DGGITQSPKYLFRKEGQNVTLSCEQNLNHDAMYWYRQDPGQGLRLIYYSQIVNDFQKGDIAEGYSVSREKKESFPLTVTSAQKNPTAFYLCASRRTGELFFGEGSRLTVL.

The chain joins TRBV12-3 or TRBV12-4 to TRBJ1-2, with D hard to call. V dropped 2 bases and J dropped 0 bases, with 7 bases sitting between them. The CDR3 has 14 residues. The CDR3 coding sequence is TGTGCCAGCAGTTTACAGGTCTCTAACTATGGCTACACCTTC. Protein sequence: CASSLQVSNYGYTF.

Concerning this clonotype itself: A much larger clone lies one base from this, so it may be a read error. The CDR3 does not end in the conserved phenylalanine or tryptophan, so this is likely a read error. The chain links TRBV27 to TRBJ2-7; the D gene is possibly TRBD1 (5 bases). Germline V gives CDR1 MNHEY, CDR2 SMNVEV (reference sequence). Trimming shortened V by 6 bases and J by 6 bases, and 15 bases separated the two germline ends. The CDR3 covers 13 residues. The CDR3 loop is CASSDGALREQYS. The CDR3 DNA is TGTGCCAGCAGCGATGGGGCCTTGCGCGAGCAGTACTCC.

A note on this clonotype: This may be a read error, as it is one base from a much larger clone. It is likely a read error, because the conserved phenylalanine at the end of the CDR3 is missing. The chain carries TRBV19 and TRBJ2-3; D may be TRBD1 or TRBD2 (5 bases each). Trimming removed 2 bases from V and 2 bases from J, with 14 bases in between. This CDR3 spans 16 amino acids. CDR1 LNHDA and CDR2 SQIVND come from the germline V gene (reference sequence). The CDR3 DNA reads TGTGCCAGTAGTATAAAAACTTGGGGACCCACAGATACGCAGTATCTT. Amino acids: CASSIKTWGPTDTQYL.

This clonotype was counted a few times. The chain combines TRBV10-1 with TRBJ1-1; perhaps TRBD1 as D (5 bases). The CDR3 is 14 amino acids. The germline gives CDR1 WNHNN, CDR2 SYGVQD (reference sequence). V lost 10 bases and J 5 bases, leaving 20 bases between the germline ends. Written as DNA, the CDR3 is TGCGCCACCTCAGTGAGGGCCGGGGGGACTGAAGCTTTCTTT. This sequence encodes CATSVRAGGTEAFF.

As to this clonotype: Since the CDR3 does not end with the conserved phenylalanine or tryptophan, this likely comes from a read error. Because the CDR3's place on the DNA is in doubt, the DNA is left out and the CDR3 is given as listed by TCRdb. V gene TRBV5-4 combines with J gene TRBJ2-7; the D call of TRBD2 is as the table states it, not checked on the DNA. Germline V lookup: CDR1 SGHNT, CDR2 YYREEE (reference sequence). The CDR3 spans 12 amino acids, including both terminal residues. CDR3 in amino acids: CASSPGLAEVLL.

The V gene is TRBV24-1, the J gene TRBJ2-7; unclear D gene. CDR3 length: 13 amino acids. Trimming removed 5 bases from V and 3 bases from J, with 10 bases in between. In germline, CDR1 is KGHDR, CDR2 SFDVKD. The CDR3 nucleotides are TGTGCCACCAGTGCCGCACAGAACTACGAGCAGTACTTC. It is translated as CATSAAQNYEQYF.

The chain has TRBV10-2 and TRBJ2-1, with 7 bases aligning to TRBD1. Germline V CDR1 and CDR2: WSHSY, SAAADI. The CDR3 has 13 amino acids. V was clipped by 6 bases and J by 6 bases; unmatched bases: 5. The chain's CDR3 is CASSKDRFNEQFF. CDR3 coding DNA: TGCGCCAGCAGCAAGGACAGGTTCAATGAGCAGTTCTTC.

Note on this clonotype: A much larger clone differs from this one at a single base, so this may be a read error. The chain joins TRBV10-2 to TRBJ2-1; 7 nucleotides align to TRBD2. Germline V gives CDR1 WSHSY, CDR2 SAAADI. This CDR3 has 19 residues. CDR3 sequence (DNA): TGCGCCGGCAGTCCTCCAGGAACCCTAGCGGCCTTAGCGTACAATGAGCAGTTCTTC. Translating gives CAGSPPGTLAALAYNEQFF.